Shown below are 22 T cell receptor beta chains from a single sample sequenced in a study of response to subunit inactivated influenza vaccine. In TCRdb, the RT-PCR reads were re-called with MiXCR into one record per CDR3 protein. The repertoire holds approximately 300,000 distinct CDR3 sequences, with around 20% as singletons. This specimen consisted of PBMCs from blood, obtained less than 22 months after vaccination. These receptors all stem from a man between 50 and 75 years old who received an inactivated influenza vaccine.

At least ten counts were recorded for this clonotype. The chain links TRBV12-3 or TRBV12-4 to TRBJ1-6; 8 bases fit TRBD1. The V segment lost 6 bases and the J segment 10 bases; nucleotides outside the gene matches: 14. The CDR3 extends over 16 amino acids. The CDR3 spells CASSATGVAFGSPLHF. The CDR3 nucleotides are TGTGCCAGCAGCGCGACAGGGGTTGCATTTGGGTCACCCCTCCACTTT.

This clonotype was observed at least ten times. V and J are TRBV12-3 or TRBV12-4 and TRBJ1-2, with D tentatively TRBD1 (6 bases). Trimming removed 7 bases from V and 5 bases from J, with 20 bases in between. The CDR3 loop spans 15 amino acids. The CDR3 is CASTQGIGVRYGYTF. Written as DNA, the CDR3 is TGTGCCAGCACCCAGGGGATAGGGGTACGGTATGGCTACACCTTC.

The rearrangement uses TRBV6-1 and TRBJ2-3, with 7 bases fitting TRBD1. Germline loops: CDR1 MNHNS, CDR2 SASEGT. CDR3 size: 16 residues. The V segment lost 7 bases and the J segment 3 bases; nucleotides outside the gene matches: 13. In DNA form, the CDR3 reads TGTGCCAGCAACCCCCGACAGGGTGGCCTGACAGATACGCAGTATTTT. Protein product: CASNPRQGGLTDTQYF.

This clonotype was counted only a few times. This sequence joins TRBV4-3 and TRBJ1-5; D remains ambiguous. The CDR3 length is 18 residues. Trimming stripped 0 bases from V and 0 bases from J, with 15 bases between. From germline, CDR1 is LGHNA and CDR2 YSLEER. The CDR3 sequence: CASSQEKNGGDSNQPQHF. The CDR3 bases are TGCGCCAGCAGCCAAGAAAAAAACGGTGGAGATAGCAATCAGCCCCAGCATTTT.

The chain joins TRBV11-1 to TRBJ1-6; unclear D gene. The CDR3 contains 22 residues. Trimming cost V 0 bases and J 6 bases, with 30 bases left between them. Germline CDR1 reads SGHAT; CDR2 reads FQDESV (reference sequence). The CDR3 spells CASSLAWSARAPPNPANSPLHF. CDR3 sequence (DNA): TGTGCCAGCAGCTTAGCGTGGTCGGCCCGGGCACCTCCAAATCCGGCTAATTCACCCCTCCACTTT.

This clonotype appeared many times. The CDR3 DNA reads TGCAGTGCTAGAGATCAGGGTCGTCTGGGTAACTATGGCTACACCTTC. This encodes CSARDQGRLGNYGYTF. The V and J genes are TRBV20-1 and TRBJ1-2; possible D gene TRBD1, 5 bases. Trimming shortened V by 0 bases and J by 1 base, and 15 bases separated the two germline ends. Germline V gene sequence: CDR1 DFQATT, CDR2 SNEGSKA (reference sequence). This CDR3 has 16 residues.

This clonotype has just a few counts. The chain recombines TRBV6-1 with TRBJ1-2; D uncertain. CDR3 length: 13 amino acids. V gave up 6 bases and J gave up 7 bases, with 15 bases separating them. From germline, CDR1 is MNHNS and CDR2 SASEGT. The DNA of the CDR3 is TGTGCCAGCAGGAGGACGGGAGGTCCTGGCTACACCTTC. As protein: CASRRTGGPGYTF.

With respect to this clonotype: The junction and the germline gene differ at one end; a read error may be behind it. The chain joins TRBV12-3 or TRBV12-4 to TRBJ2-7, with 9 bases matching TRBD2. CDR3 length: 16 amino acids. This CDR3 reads CASSQAPGLASSEQYF. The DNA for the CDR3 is TGTGCCAGCAGCCAAGCCCCGGGACTAGCCTCCTCCGAGCAGTACTTC.

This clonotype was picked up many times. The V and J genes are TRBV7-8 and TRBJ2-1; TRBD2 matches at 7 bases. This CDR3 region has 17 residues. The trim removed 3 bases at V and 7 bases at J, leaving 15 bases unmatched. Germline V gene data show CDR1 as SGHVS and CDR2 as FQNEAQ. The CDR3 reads CASSLPRRLAEGNEQFF. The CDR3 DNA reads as TGTGCCAGCAGCTTGCCCCGCAGGCTAGCGGAGGGGAATGAGCAGTTCTTC.

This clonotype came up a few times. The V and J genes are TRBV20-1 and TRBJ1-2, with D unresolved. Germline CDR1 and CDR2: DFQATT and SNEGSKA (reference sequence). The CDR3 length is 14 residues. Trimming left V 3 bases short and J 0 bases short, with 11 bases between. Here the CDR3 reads CSARPPPANYGYTF. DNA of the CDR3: TGCAGTGCTAGGCCCCCCCCTGCTAACTATGGCTACACCTTC.

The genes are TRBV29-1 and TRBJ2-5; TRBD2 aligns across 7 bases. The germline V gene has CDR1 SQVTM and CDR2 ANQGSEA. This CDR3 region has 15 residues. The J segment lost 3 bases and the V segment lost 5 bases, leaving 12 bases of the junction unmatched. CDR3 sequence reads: CSVTRDAGVEETQYF. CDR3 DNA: TGCAGCGTTACTAGAGACGCGGGAGTAGAAGAGACCCAGTACTTC.

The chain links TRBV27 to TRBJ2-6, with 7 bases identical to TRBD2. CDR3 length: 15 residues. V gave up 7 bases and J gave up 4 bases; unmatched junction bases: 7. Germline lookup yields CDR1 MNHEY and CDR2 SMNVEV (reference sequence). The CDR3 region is CASTPGRPGANVLTF. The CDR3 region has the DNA TGTGCCAGCACCCCCGGGAGGCCCGGGGCCAACGTCCTGACTTTC.

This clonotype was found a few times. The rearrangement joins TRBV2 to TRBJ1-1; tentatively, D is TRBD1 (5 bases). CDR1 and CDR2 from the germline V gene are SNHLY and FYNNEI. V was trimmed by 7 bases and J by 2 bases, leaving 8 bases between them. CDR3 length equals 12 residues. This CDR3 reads CASIWGNTEAFF. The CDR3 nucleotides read TGTGCCAGCATCTGGGGCAACACTGAAGCTTTCTTT.

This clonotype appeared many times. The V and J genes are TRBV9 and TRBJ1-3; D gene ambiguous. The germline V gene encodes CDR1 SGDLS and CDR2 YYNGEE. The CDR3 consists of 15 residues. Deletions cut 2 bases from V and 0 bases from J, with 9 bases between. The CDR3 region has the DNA TGTGCCAGCAGCGTTGACGGCTACTCTGGAAACACCATATATTTT. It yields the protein CASSVDGYSGNTIYF.

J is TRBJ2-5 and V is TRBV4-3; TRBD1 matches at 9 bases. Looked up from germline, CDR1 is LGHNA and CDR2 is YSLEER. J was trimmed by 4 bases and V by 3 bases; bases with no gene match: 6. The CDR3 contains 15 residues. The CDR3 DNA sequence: TGCGCCAGCAGCCATACCGGGACAGGGACAGAGACCCAGTACTTC. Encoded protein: CASSHTGTGTETQYF.

The CDR3 sequence is CASTRGLDGTEAFF. The CDR3 DNA reads as TGTGCCAGTACCAGGGGGCTGGACGGCACTGAAGCTTTCTTT. J is TRBJ1-1 and V is TRBV19, with 8 bases that match TRBD1. The V segment lost 7 bases and the J segment 4 bases; nucleotides outside the gene matches: 8. The V gene's germline CDR1 is LNHDA and CDR2 SQIVND (reference sequence). The CDR3 loop spans 14 amino acids.

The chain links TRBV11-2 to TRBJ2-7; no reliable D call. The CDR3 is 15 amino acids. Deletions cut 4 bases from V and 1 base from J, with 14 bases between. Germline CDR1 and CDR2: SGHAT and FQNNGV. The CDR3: CASSSEPARSYEQYF. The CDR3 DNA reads TGTGCCAGCAGCTCCGAACCCGCAAGATCCTACGAGCAGTACTTC.

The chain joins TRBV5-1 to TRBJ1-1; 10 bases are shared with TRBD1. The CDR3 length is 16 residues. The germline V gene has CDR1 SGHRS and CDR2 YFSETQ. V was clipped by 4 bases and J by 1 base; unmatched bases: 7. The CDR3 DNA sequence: TGCGCCAGCAGCCGAGGGACAGGGGCCCAGAACACTGAAGCTTTCTTT. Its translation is CASSRGTGAQNTEAFF.

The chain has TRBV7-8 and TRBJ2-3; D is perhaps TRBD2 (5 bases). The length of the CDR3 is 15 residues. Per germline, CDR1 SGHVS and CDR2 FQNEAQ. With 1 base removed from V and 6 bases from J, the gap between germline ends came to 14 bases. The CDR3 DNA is TGTGCCAGCAGCTTAGTTGGGCGGGCCACGGATACGCAGTATTTT. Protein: CASSLVGRATDTQYF.

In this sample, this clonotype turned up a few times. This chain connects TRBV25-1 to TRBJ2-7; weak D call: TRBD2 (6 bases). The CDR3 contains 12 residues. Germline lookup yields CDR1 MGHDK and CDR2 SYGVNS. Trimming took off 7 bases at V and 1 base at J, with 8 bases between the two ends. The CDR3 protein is CASMAGSYEQYF. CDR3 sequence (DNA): TGTGCCAGCATGGCGGGATCCTACGAGCAGTACTTC.

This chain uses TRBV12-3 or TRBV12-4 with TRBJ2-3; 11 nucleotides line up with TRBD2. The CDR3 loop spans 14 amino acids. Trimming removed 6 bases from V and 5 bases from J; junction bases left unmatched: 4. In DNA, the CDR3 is TGTGCCAGCAGGCTAGCGGGGGGAGGAGATACGCAGTATTTT. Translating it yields CASRLAGGGDTQYF.

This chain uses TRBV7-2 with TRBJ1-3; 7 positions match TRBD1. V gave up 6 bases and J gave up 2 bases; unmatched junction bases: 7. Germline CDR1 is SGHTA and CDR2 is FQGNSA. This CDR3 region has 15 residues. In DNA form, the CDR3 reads TGTGCCAGCAGAACAGGGGAGTCACCTGGAAACACCATATATTTT. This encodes CASRTGESPGNTIYF.